The 3 T cell receptor beta chains given below trace back to one sample, sequenced in a study of blood T cell repertoires in COVID-19. Repertoires were generated with immunoSEQ multiplex PCR, while TCRdb's copy carries only in-frame clones and drops some. Found here are tens of thousands of clones, about 86% of them singletons; the top ten hold more than 1.4%. Sequencing was done on a sample of peripheral blood. All receptors derive from a woman aged 60 to 75 with acute or convalescent COVID-19.

This chain uses TRBV24-1 with TRBJ2-7, with 8 bases lining up with TRBD1. The V segment lost 3 bases and the J segment 5 bases; nucleotides outside the gene matches: 11. Germline CDR1 is KGHDR and CDR2 is SFDVKD. This CDR3 is built from 16 residues. CDR3 protein: CATSDGSRGPRDEQYF. The CDR3 coding sequence is TGTGCCACCAGTGATGGCTCCAGGGGGCCCCGGGACGAGCAGTACTTC.

The J gene is TRBJ2-7, the V gene TRBV6-5, with 7 bases matching TRBD1. V shed 7 bases and J 7 bases; nucleotides not matched to a gene: 10. The CDR3 extends over 13 amino acids. Germline V gene data show CDR1 as MNHEY and CDR2 as SVGAGI. The CDR3 DNA follows: TGTGCCAGCACTCAAACAGGGGTAGGTGAGCAGTACTTC. Translation gives CASTQTGVGEQYF.

This clone has only one observation. The chain joins TRBV7-3 to TRBJ1-1; perhaps TRBD1 as D (5 bases). This CDR3 has 13 residues. The V and J ends lost 5 bases and 1 base respectively, with 8 bases between them. Germline CDR1 is SGHTA and CDR2 is FQGTGA. CDR3 region: CASSTQGNTEAFF. CDR3 DNA: TGTGCCAGCAGCACTCAGGGGAACACTGAAGCTTTCTTT.